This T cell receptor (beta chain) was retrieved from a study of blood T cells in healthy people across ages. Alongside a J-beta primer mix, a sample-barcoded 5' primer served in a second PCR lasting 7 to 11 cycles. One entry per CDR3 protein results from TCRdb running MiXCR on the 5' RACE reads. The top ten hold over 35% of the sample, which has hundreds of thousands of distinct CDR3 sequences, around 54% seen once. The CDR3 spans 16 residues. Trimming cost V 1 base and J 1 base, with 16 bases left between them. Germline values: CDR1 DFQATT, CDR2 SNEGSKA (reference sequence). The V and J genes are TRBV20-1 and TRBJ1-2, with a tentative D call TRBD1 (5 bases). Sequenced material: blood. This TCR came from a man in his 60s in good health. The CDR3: CSARGAGGRVNYGYTF. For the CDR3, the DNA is TGCAGTGCTAGAGGTGCCGGGGGACGGGTTAACTATGGCTACACCTTC.